What follows are 28 T cell receptor beta chains derived from one specimen sequenced in a study of T-cell memory formation after mild COVID-19 (dated by TCRdb to the early 2020s). Receptor libraries were prepared by 5' RACE. The sequencer listed for this sample is Illumina NovaSeq 6000. TCRdb handled the public reads itself, with Q25 trimming in fastp and clone calling in MiXCR, and kept productive beta chains. When rows share a CDR3 protein, they turn into one entry using the most common DNA and genes. The sample table contains roughly 51,000 distinct CDR3 sequences; only one count was recorded for roughly 7% of them. Jointly, the top ten make up roughly 1.4% of the sample. The sequenced sample was PBMCs or a T cell subset sorted from them (not recorded which). These receptors were obtained from a man in his late teens or twenties who had mild COVID-19 (a few samples of this study predate the infection). The sample titles of this study are shuffled in the database, so cell type and time point are left out; the donor was told from shared clones.

This chain connects TRBV5-5 to TRBJ1-3, with unresolved D. The V gene's germline CDR1 is SGHKS and CDR2 YYEKEE (reference sequence). Deletions cut 1 base from V and 3 bases from J, with 5 bases between. This CDR3 is 13 amino acids long. The CDR3 loop is CASSLFSGNTIYF. CDR3 nucleotide sequence: TGTGCCAGCAGCTTGTTCAGTGGAAACACCATATATTTT.

This clonotype was seen at least ten times. The gene calls are TRBV5-1 and TRBJ2-2; D remains ambiguous. Germline assignment: CDR1 SGHRS and CDR2 YFSETQ. The CDR3 consists of 14 residues. The V end was cut by 4 bases, the J end by 7 bases, with 14 bases between. CDR3 region: CASSPDLTGGELFF. The CDR3 nucleotides are TGCGCCAGCAGCCCCGACTTGACGGGCGGGGAGCTGTTTTTT.

The sample holds a few counts of this clonotype. V gene TRBV7-2 combines with J gene TRBJ1-2; tentatively, D is TRBD1 (5 bases). Trimming stripped 5 bases from V and 10 bases from J, with 20 bases between. Per germline, CDR1 SGHTA and CDR2 FQGNSA. This CDR3 region has 14 residues. As DNA, the CDR3 is TGTGCCAGCAGCCAATCGGGCGGGGACCTACCCTACACCTTC. It specifies CASSQSGGDLPYTF.

This clonotype was observed many times. CDR3 sequence: CASSRRDRAHEQYF. The CDR3 coding sequence is TGCGCCAGCTCCCGCCGGGACAGGGCCCACGAGCAGTACTTC. This chain uses TRBV5-1 with TRBJ2-7; 9 positions match TRBD1. V lost 7 bases to trimming and J lost 5 bases; unmatched junction nucleotides: 10. Per the germline V gene, CDR1 is SGHRS and CDR2 is YFSETQ. The CDR3 runs 14 residues.

This clonotype was counted only a few times. The rearrangement links TRBV4-1 to TRBJ2-3; 9 bases fit TRBD2. CDR1 and CDR2 (germline): MGHRA, YSYEKL. The CDR3 has 17 residues. V trimming: 0 bases; J trimming: 2 bases; junction bases outside the gene matches: 6. The CDR3 reads CASSQDYTSGFTDTQYF. CDR3 sequence (DNA): TGCGCCAGCAGCCAAGATTACACTAGCGGGTTCACAGATACGCAGTATTTT.

In its sample, this clonotype was seen a few times. This chain links TRBV6-2 or TRBV6-3 with TRBJ2-2; tentative D call: TRBD2 (5 bases). Germline CDR1 is MNHEY and CDR2 is SVGEGT. This CDR3 contains 16 residues. V dropped 6 bases and J dropped 1 base, with 15 bases sitting between them. CDR3: CASSRTPAGNTGELFF. As DNA, the CDR3 is TGTGCCAGCAGCCGGACCCCCGCGGGGAACACCGGGGAGCTGTTTTTT.

The chain uses TRBV5-4 and TRBJ2-5; TRBD1 matches at 7 bases. The V gene's germline CDR1 is SGHNT and CDR2 YYREEE (reference sequence). The CDR3 loop spans 14 amino acids. With 2 bases clipped from V and 1 base from J, the junction kept 2 bases outside the gene matches. The CDR3 region has the DNA TGTGCCAGCAGCTTCCAGGGGGTCCAAGAGACCCAGTACTTC. Its protein is CASSFQGVQETQYF.

The V and J genes are TRBV12-3 or TRBV12-4 and TRBJ2-5; 8 bases agree with TRBD1. V shed 3 bases and J 4 bases; nucleotides not matched to a gene: 1. This CDR3 spans 13 amino acids. CDR3 sequence: CASSFGQGETQYF. CDR3 sequence (DNA): TGTGCCAGCAGTTTTGGACAGGGAGAGACCCAGTACTTC.

This chain connects TRBV9 to TRBJ2-3; D is undetermined. With 0 bases removed from V and 1 base from J, the gap between germline ends came to 15 bases. The CDR3 totals 17 residues. Germline-derived CDR1 and CDR2 are SGDLS and YYNGEE. The CDR3 here is CASSVARAPKGTDTQYF. CDR3 nucleotides: TGTGCCAGCAGCGTAGCTCGGGCTCCCAAGGGCACAGATACGCAGTATTTT. The variable domain in full, completed from reference TRBV9 and TRBJ2-3, reads DSGVTQTPKHLITATGQRVTLRCSPRSGDLSVYWYQQSLDQGLQFLIQYYNGEERAKGNILERFSAQQFPDLHSELNLSSLELGDSALYFCASSVARAPKGTDTQYFGPGTRLTVL.

This chain links TRBV7-9 with TRBJ2-3, with TRBD2 matching 10 bases. Germline CDR1 SEHNR, CDR2 FQNEAQ (reference sequence). After removal of 7 bases from V and 8 bases from J, the junction contained 12 bases not matched to a gene. This CDR3 is built from 15 residues. Written as DNA, the CDR3 is TGTGCCAGCACCCAGCGGGGGGGCGTTTTGGGTACGCAGTATTTT. Protein product: CASTQRGGVLGTQYF.

The chain couples TRBV2 to TRBJ2-5, with D uncertain. The CDR3 is 13 residues long. The germline CDR1 and CDR2 sequences are SNHLY and FYNNEI. V lost 4 bases, J lost 1 base, and 7 bases lay in between. The CDR3 spells CASSGTIQETQYF. The CDR3 DNA reads TGTGCCAGCAGTGGAACTATCCAAGAGACCCAGTACTTC.

Ten or more counts support this clonotype. The V gene is TRBV7-2, the J gene TRBJ2-5, with 9 bases matching TRBD2. V gave up 5 bases and J gave up 3 bases; unmatched junction bases: 7. This CDR3 contains 15 residues. The V gene's germline CDR1 is SGHTA and CDR2 FQGNSA. The CDR3 DNA reads as TGTGCCAGCAGCCCCCCGAGCGGGGGGAAAGAGACCCAGTACTTC. Its translation is CASSPPSGGKETQYF.

Only a few counts were recorded for this clonotype. The chain has TRBV30 and TRBJ2-1; the match to TRBD2 covers 10 bases. The CDR3 sequence is 13 residues long. Germline assignment: CDR1 GTSNPN and CDR2 SVGIG (reference sequence). V shed 0 bases, J shed 7 bases, and the junction held 0 bases outside the gene matches. The CDR3 bases are TGTGCCTGGAGTGTGGGACTAGCGAATGAGCAGTTCTTC. It is translated as CAWSVGLANEQFF. Variable domain in full (rest from reference TRBV30 and TRBJ2-1): SQTIHQWPATLVQPVGSPLSLECTVEGTSNPNLYWYRQAAGRGLQLLFYSVGIGQISSEVPQNLSASRPQDRQFILSSKKLLLSDSGFYLCAWSVGLANEQFFGPGTRLTVL.

The sample holds a few counts of this clonotype. The rearrangement joins TRBV28 to TRBJ2-7; D remains unclear. Trimming removed 6 bases from V and 0 bases from J, with 9 bases in between. The CDR3 has 13 residues. Germline V CDR1 and CDR2: MDHEN, SYDVKM. In DNA, the CDR3 is TGTGCCAGCAGCGCCGACATCTCCTACGAGCAGTACGTC. It is translated as CASSADISYEQYV.

The V and J genes are TRBV11-1 and TRBJ2-7, with no clear D. The V end was cut by 5 bases, the J end by 0 bases, with 11 bases between. The CDR3 runs 14 residues. Germline V CDR1 and CDR2: SGHAT, FQDESV (reference sequence). CDR3 sequence: CASSTYSSSYEQYV. The CDR3 DNA reads TGTGCCAGCAGCACATATTCGAGCTCCTACGAGCAGTACGTC.

The J gene is TRBJ1-1, the V gene TRBV5-1; 7 positions agree with TRBD1. Per germline, CDR1 SGHRS and CDR2 YFSETQ. The CDR3 contains 14 residues. The J segment lost 5 bases and the V segment lost 4 bases, leaving 8 bases of the junction unmatched. The CDR3 sequence: CASSAWTGGTEAFF. The CDR3 DNA follows: TGCGCCAGCAGCGCATGGACAGGAGGGACTGAAGCTTTCTTT.

This clonotype was detected a few times. This chain connects TRBV5-1 to TRBJ2-1; D not resolved. Looked up from germline, CDR1 is SGHRS and CDR2 is YFSETQ. The V end lost 4 bases, the J end lost 2 bases, and 10 bases lay between the germline ends. There are 14 residues in the CDR3. The CDR3 reads CASSRSLAYNEQFF. The CDR3 DNA reads as TGCGCCAGCAGCAGATCCTTGGCCTACAATGAGCAGTTCTTC. Combining the CDR3 with reference TRBV5-1 and TRBJ2-1 gives the whole variable domain KAGVTQTPRYLIKTRGQQVTLSCSPISGHRSVSWYQQTPGQGLQFLFEYFSETQRNKGNFPGRFSGRQFSNSRSEMNVSTLELGDSALYLCASSRSLAYNEQFFGPGTRLTVL.

The V gene is TRBV10-3, the J gene TRBJ2-7, with 7 bases aligning to TRBD2. Germline CDR1 ENHRY, CDR2 SYGVKD. The junction had 6 bases not matched to a gene; V was cut back by 10 bases and J by 6 bases. The CDR3 sequence is 11 residues long. The CDR3 DNA reads as TGTGCCACTGGGGGGGAGGGCGAGCAGTACGTC. Translation: CATGGEGEQYV.

This clonotype turned up a few times. The CDR3 loop is CASSWDLTAEAFF. The CDR3 bases are TGTGCCAGCAGCTGGGATCTCACAGCTGAAGCTTTCTTT. The chain couples TRBV7-2 to TRBJ1-1; no firm D call. The CDR3 length is 13 residues. Germline V CDR1 and CDR2: SGHTA, FQGNSA. With 4 bases removed from V and 6 bases from J, the gap between germline ends came to 12 bases.

There are many counts of this clonotype. The V and J genes are TRBV20-1 and TRBJ2-1, with a weak D call TRBD2 (6 bases). Between the trimmed V and J ends, which lost 3 bases and 3 bases, there was a span of 15 bases. This CDR3 spans 15 amino acids. Germline V CDR1 and CDR2: DFQATT, SNEGSKA (reference sequence). The CDR3 region has the DNA TGCAGTGCTAGCCCGCGGGACGGGGTCTACAATGAGCAGTTCTTC. Protein: CSASPRDGVYNEQFF.

This clonotype was counted a few times. The rearrangement uses TRBV5-5 and TRBJ2-7; TRBD2 might be the D (6 bases). From germline, CDR1 is SGHKS and CDR2 YYEKEE (reference sequence). The CDR3 covers 14 residues. Trimming left V 4 bases short and J 6 bases short, with 17 bases between. The CDR3 nucleotides are TGTGCCAGCAGCCTGGGCACGGGGGTAGGCGAGCAGTACTTC. Protein product: CASSLGTGVGEQYF.

This clonotype was observed a handful of times. The J gene is TRBJ2-7, the V gene TRBV6-5; D unclear. The V gene lost 6 bases and the J gene lost 4 bases, with 7 bases spanning the gap. Germline V gives CDR1 MNHEY, CDR2 SVGAGI. The length of the CDR3 is 11 residues. This CDR3 reads CASRRSYEQYF. Here the CDR3 DNA reads TGTGCCAGCAGACGAAGTTACGAGCAGTACTTC.

The chain's CDR3 is CSALGGNTEAFF. Written as DNA, the CDR3 is TGCAGTGCCCTTGGGGGGAACACTGAAGCTTTCTTT. This chain links TRBV20-1 with TRBJ1-1, with a tentative D call TRBD1 (5 bases). From germline, CDR1 is DFQATT and CDR2 SNEGSKA (reference sequence). Trimming left V 6 bases short and J 1 base short, with 9 bases between. This CDR3 spans 12 amino acids.

V and J are TRBV4-3 and TRBJ2-1, with 11 bases matching TRBD2. Germline V lookup: CDR1 LGHNA, CDR2 YSLEER. The CDR3 is made up of 17 amino acids. V lost 0 bases, J lost 8 bases, and 9 bases stayed unmatched. CDR3: CASSQDGSGGATYEQFF. CDR3 DNA: TGCGCCAGCAGCCAAGATGGTAGCGGGGGGGCAACCTATGAGCAGTTCTTC.

The sample holds a few counts of this clonotype. Compared with germline, one end of the junction differs, possibly owing to a read error. J is TRBJ1-1 and V is TRBV7-7; D is ambiguous. This CDR3 is 13 amino acids long. Germline loops: CDR1 SSHAT, CDR2 FNYEAQ (reference sequence). The CDR3 here is CASSLSGNTEAFF. CDR3 coding DNA: TGTGCTAGCAGCTTATCGGGGAACACTGAAGCTTTCTTT.

The genes are TRBV7-2 and TRBJ2-2; D call uncertain. Germline assignment: CDR1 SGHTA and CDR2 FQGNSA. Trimming took 4 bases from V and 6 from J, leaving 9 bases between them. The CDR3 has 13 residues. The DNA of the CDR3 is TGTGCCAGCAGCTACGATCTGGCCGGGGAGCTGTTTTTT. Protein product: CASSYDLAGELFF.

This clonotype was recorded at least ten times. The chain couples TRBV6-2 or TRBV6-3 to TRBJ2-7; possible D gene TRBD1, 6 bases. Trimming removed 7 bases from V and 3 bases from J, with 13 bases in between. The CDR3 is 13 residues long. Germline lookup yields CDR1 MNHEY and CDR2 SVGEGT. The CDR3 loop is CASTKDRDYEQYF. CDR3 in DNA: TGTGCCAGCACCAAGGACAGAGACTACGAGCAGTACTTC.

This clonotype has at least ten counts. The J gene is TRBJ2-3, the V gene TRBV3-1; D is uncertain. The CDR3 is 13 amino acids. Germline CDR1 reads LGHDT; CDR2 reads YNNKEL (reference sequence). The V and J ends lost 1 base and 2 bases respectively, with 4 bases between them. CDR3 nucleotide sequence: TGTGCCAGCAGCCAAGTTAACACAGATACGCAGTATTTT. Encoded protein: CASSQVNTDTQYF.